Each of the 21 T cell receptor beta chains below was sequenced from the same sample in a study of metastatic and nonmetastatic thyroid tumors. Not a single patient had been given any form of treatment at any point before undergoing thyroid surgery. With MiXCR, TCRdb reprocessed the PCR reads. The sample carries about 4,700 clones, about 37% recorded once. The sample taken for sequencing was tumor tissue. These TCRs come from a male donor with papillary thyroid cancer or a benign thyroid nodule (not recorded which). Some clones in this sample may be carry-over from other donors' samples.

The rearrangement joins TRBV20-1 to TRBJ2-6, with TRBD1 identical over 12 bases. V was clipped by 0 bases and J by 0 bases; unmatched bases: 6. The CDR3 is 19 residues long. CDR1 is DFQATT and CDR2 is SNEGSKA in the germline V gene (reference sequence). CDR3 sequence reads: CSARDRGTGGLSGANVLTF. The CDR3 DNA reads TGCAGTGCTAGAGATCGAGGGACAGGGGGCCTCTCTGGGGCCAACGTCCTGACTTTC.

The CDR3 spells CASSLFRTITGELFF. As DNA, the CDR3 is TGTGCCAGCAGCCTCTTTCGGACTATCACCGGGGAGCTGTTTTTT. V and J are TRBV6-1 and TRBJ2-2; the D gene is possibly TRBD2 (6 bases). Germline CDR1 is MNHNS and CDR2 is SASEGT. The V end lost 6 bases, the J end lost 4 bases, and 15 bases lay between the germline ends. This CDR3 spans 15 amino acids.

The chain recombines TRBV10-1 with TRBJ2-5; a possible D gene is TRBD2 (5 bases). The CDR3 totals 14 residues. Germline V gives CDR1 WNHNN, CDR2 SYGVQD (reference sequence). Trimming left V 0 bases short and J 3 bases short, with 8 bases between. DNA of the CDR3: TGCGCCAGCAGTGAGTCTCTAGCAAAAGAGACCCAGTACTTC. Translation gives CASSESLAKETQYF.

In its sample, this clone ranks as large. CDR3 sequence: CASSETGPMGDGYTF. The CDR3 region has the DNA TGTGCCAGCAGTGAGACAGGACCTATGGGGGATGGCTACACCTTC. The V gene is TRBV6-1, the J gene TRBJ1-2; D is perhaps TRBD1 (6 bases). CDR1 and CDR2 (germline): MNHNS, SASEGT. CDR3 length: 15 amino acids. V lost 3 bases and J lost 6, with 17 bases in between.

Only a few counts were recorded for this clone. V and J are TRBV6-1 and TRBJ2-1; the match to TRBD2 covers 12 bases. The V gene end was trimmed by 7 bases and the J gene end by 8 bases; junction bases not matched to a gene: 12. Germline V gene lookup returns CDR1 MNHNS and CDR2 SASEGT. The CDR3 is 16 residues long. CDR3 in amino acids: CASTSGTSGFPDEQFF. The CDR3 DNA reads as TGTGCCAGCACCTCCGGGACTAGCGGGTTCCCGGATGAGCAGTTCTTC.

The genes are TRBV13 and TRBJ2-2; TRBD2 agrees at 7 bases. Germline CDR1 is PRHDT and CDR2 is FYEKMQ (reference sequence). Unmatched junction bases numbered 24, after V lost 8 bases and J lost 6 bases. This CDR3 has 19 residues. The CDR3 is CASAPFRLAAPRGAGELFF. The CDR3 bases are TGTGCCAGCGCTCCCTTCAGGCTAGCGGCCCCCAGAGGTGCCGGGGAGCTGTTTTTT.

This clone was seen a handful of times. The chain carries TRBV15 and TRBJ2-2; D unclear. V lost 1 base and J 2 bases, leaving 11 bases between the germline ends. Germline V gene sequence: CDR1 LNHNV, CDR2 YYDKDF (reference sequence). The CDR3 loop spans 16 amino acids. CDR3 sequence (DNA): TGTGCCACCAGCAGAGTAGGGCGGACCAACACCGGGGAGCTGTTTTTT. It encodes CATSRVGRTNTGELFF. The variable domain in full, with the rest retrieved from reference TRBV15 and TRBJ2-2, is DAMVIQNPRYQVTQFGKPVTLSCSQTLNHNVMYWYQQKSSQAPKLLFHYYDKDFNNEADTPDNFQSRRPNTSFCFLDIRSPGLGDTAMYLCATSRVGRTNTGELFFGEGSRLTVL.

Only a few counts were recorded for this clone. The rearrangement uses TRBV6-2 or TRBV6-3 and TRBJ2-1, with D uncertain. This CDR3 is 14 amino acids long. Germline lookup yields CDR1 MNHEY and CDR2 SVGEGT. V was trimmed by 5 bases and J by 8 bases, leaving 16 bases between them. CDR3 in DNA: TGTGCCAGCAGTCGCCCATTTGGAGACTATGAGCAGTTCTTC. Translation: CASSRPFGDYEQFF.

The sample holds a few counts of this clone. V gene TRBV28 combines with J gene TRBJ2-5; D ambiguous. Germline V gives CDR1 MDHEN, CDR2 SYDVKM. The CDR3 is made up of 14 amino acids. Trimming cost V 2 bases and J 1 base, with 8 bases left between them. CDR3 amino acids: CASSLGDSQETQYF. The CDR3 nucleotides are TGTGCCAGCAGTTTAGGTGACTCCCAAGAGACCCAGTACTTC.

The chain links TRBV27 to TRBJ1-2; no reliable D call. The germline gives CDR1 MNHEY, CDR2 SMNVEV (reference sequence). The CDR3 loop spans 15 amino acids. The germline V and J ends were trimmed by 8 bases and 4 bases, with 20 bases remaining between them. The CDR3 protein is CASLPNPTNLYGYTF. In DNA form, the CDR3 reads TGTGCCAGCCTACCCAATCCAACCAATCTCTATGGCTACACCTTC.

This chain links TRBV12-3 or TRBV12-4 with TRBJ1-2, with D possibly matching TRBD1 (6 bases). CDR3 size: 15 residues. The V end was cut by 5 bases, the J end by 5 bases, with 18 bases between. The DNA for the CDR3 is TGTGCCAGCAGTCCGCTCCTCAGGGGTGGATATGGCTACACCTTC. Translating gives CASSPLLRGGYGYTF.

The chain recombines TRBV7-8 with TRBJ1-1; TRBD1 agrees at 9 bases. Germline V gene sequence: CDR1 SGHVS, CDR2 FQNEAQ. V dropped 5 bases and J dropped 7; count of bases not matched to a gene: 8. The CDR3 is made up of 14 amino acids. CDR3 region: CASSPRTGVFEAFF. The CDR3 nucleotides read TGTGCCAGCAGCCCCCGGACAGGGGTTTTTGAAGCTTTCTTT.

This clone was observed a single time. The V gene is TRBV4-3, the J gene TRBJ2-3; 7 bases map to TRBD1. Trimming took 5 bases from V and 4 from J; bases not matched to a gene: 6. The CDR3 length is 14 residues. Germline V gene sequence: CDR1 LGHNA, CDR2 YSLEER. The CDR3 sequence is CASSSRQGPDTQYF. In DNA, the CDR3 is TGCGCCAGCAGCTCAAGACAGGGACCAGATACGCAGTATTTT.

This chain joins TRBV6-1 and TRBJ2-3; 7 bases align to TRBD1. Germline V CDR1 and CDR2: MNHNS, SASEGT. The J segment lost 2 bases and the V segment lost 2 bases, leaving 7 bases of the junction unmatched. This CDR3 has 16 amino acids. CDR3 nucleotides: TGTGCCAGCAGTGAAAGCCAGGGGGTCCTCACAGATACGCAGTATTTT. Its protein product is CASSESQGVLTDTQYF.

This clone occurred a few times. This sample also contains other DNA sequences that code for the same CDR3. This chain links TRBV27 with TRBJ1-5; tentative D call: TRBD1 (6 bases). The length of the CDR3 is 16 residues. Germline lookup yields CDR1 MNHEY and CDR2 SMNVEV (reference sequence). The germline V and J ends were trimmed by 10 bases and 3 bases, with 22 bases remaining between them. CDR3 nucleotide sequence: TGTGCCACCAAGCCGTCCGGGACAAGTGCCAATCAGCCCCAGCATTTT. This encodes CATKPSGTSANQPQHF.

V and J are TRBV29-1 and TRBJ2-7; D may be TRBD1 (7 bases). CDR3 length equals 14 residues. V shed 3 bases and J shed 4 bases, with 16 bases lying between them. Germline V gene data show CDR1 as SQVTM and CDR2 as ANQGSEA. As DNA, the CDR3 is TGCAGCGTTGAGTTGGGCAGGGGGAGGTACGAGCAGTACTTC. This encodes CSVELGRGRYEQYF.

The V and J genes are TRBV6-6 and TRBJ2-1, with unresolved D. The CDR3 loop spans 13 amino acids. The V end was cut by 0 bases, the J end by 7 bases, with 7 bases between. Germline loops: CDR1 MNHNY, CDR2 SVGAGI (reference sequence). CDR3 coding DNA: TGTGCCAGCAGTTACTCGGGCGAGAATGAGCAGTTCTTC. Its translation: CASSYSGENEQFF.

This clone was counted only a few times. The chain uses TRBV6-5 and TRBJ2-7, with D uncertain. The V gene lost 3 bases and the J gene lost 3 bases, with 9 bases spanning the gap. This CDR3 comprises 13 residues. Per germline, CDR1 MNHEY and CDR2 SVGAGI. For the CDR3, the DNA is TGTGCCAGCAGTTATAGTCTTTACTACGAGCAGTACTTC. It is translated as CASSYSLYYEQYF.

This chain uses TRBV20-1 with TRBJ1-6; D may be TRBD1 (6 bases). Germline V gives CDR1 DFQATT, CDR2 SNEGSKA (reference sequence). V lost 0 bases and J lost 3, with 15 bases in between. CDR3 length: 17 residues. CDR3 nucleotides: TGCAGTGCTAGAGATAGTGGGGGGGCTAGCTATAATTCACCCCTCCACTTT. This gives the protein CSARDSGGASYNSPLHF.

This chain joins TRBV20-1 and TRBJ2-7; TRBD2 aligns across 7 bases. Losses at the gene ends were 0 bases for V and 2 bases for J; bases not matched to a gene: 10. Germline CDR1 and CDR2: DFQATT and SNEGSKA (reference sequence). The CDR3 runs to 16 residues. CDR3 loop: CSARDLGEGRAYEQYF. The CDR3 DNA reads TGCAGTGCTAGAGATCTGGGGGAGGGCCGCGCCTACGAGCAGTACTTC.

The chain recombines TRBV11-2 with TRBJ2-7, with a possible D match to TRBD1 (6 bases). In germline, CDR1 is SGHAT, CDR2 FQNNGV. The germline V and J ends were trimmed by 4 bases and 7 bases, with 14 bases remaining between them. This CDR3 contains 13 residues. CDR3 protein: CASSSGTLFEQYF. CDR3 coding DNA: TGTGCCAGCAGCTCCGGGACACTTTTTGAGCAGTACTTC.